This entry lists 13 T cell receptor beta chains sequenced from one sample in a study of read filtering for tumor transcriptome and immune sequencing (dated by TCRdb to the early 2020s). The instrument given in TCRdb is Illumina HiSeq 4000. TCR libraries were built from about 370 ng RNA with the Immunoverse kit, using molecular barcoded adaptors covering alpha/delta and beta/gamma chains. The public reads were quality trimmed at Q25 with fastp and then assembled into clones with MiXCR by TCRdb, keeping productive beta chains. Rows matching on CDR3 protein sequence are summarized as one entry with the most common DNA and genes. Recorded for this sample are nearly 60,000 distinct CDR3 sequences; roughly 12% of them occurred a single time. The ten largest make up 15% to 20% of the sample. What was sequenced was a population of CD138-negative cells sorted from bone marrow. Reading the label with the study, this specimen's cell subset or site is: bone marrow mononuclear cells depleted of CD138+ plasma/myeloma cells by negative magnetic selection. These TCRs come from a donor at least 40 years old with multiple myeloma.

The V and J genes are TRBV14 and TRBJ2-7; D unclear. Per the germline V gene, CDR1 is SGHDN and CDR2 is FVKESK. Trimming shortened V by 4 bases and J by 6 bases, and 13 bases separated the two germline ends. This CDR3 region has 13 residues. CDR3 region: CASSPTFVGEQYF. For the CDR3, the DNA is TGTGCCAGCAGCCCGACATTTGTGGGCGAGCAGTACTTC.

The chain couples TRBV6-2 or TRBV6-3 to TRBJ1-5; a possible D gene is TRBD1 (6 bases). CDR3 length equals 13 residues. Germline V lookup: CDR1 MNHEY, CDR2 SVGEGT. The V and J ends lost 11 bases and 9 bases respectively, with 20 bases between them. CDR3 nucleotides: TGTGCCGGCACCGCCAGGGGCGGAGGGCCCCAGCATTTT. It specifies CAGTARGGGPQHF.

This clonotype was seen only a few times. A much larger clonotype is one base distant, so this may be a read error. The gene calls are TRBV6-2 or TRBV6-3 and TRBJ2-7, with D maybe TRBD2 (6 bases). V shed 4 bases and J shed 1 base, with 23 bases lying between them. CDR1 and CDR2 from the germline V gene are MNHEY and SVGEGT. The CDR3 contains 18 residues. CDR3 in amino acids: CASSCSDYIGYVSYEQYF. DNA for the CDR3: TGTGCCAGCAGTTGCTCGGACTATATAGGGTACGTTTCCTACGAGCAGTACTTC.

For the CDR3, the DNA is TGTGCCAGCAGCCCCAGGACAGGGGCCTACAATGAGCAGTTCTTC. Its protein product is CASSPRTGAYNEQFF. The chain uses TRBV2 and TRBJ2-1; 9 bases align to TRBD1. This CDR3 contains 15 residues. Germline CDR1 and CDR2: SNHLY and FYNNEI. V shed 6 bases and J 2 bases; nucleotides not matched to a gene: 5.

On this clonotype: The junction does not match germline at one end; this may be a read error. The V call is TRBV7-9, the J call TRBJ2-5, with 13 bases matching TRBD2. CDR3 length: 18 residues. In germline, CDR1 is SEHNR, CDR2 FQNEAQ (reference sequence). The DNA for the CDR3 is TGTGCTAGCAGCTTGGGACTAGCGGGGTCGCACTTACAAGAGACCCAGTACTTC. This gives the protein CASSLGLAGSHLQETQYF.

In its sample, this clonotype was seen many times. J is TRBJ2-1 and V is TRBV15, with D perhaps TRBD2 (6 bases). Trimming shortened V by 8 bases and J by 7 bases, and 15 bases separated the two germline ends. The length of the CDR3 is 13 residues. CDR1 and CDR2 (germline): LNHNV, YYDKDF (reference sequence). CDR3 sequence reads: CATGLSEKNEQFF. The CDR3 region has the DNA TGTGCCACCGGACTATCAGAGAAAAATGAGCAGTTCTTC.

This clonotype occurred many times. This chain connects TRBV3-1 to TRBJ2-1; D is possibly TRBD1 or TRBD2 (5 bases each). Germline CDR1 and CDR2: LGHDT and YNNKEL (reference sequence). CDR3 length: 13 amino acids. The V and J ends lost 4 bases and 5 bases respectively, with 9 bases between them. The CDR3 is CASSLGPNNEQFF. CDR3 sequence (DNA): TGTGCCAGCAGCCTGGGACCGAACAATGAGCAGTTCTTC.

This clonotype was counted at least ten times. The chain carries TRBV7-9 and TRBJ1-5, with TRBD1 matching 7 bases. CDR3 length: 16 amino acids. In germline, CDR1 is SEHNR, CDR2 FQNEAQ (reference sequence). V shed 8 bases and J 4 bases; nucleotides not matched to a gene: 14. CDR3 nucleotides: TGTGCCAGCGGACCAGGGGGACCAATGGGAAATCAGCCCCAGCATTTT. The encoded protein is CASGPGGPMGNQPQHF.

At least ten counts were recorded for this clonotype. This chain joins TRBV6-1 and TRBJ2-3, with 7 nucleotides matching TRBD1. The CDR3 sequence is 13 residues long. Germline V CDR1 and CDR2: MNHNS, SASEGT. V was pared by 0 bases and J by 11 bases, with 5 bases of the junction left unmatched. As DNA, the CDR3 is TGTGCCAGCAGTGAAGCCCCGGGACAGAGGCAGTATTTT. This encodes CASSEAPGQRQYF.

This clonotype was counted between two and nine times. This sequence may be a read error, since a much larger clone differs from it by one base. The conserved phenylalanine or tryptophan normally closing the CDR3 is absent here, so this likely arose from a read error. The CDR3 region is CSTTGEANEKLFI. DNA of the CDR3: TGCAGTACGACGGGGGAAGCTAATGAAAAACTGTTTATT. The chain has TRBV20-1 and TRBJ1-4, with a possible D match to TRBD1 (5 bases). The V gene lost 8 bases and the J gene lost 3 bases, with 13 bases spanning the gap. Germline V gene lookup returns CDR1 DFQATT and CDR2 SNEGSKA (reference sequence). The CDR3 runs 13 residues.

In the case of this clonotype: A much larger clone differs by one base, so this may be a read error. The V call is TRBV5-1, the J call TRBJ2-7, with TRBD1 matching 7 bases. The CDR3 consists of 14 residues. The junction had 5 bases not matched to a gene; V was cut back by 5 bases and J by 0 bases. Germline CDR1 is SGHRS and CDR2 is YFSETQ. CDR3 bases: TGCGCCAGCAGGGTACGGGACAGCTCCTACGAGCAGTACTTC. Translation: CASRVRDSSYEQYF.

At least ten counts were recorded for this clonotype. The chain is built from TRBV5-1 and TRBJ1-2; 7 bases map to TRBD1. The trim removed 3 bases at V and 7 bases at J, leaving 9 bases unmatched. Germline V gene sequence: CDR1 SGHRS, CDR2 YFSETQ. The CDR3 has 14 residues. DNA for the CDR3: TGCGCCAGCAGCTGGGGGCTTACAGGGGTTGGCTACACCTTC. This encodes CASSWGLTGVGYTF.

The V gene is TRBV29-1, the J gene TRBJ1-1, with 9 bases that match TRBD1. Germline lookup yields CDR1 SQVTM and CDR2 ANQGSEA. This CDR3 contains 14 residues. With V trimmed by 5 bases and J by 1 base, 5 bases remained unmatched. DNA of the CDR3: TGCAGCGTTCCCGACAGGGGGGGGAACACTGAAGCTTTCTTT. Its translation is CSVPDRGGNTEAFF.